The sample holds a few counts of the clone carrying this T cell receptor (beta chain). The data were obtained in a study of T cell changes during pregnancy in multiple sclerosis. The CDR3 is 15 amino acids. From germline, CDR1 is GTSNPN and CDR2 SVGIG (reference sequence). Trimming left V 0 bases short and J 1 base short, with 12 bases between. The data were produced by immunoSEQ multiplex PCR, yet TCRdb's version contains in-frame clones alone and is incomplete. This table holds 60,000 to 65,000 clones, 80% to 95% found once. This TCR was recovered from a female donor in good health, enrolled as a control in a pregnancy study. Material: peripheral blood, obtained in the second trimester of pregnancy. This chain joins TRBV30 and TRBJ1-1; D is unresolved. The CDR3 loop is CAWSVWETGNTEAFF. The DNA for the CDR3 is TGTGCCTGGAGTGTTTGGGAGACGGGGAACACTGAAGCTTTCTTT.